This is a list of T cell receptor beta chains from one sample in a study of T cell responses to AZD1222 COVID-19 vaccine. Assay: immunoSEQ multiplex PCR; the TCRdb copy retains only in-frame clones and omits some. The sample shows some 66,000 clones, 80% to 90% of them seen only once. This sample comprised peripheral blood, obtained 28 days after the second AZD1222 dose. All receptors come from an adult who received the AZD1222 COVID-19 vaccine. Each CDR3 is given with its conserved first and last residue. Fields, in order: V gene, clone size, J gene, D gene, CDR3 DNA, CDR3 protein. The D gene is left open where the match is weak. A row's size may be missing; if present it is once, few, many or a size class.

TRBV12-5	.	TRBJ2-3	.	TGTGCTAGTGGTTTGGATCGGGGAACAGATACGCAGTATTTT	CASGLDRGTDTQYF
TRBV7-8	.	TRBJ1-1	.	TGTGCCAGCAGCCCCCCACCCAGGGAAGCTTTCTTT	CASSPPPREAFF
TRBV6-5	.	TRBJ2-1	TRBD1	TGTGCCACTTCGGACAGGAGCTCCTACAATGAGCAGTTCTTC	CATSDRSSYNEQFF
TRBV14	.	TRBJ1-3	.	TGTGCCAGCAGCCAGGCAGGGCCGCTTTACTCTGGAAACACCATATATTTT	CASSQAGPLYSGNTIYF
TRBV6-5	.	TRBJ2-1	.	TGTGCCAGCAGGCCATCGGGACAAAGAGGCCAGTTCTTC	CASRPSGQRGQFF
TRBV5-1	.	TRBJ1-1	.	TGCGCCAGCAGCTACAACACGGATAGCACTGAAGCTTTCTTT	CASSYNTDSTEAFF
TRBV14	.	TRBJ2-1	TRBD2	TGTGCCAGCAGCCAATTCTCCGGGACTAGCGGAAAACAGTTCTTC	CASSQFSGTSGKQFF
TRBV2	few	TRBJ2-1	.	TGTGCCAGCAGAGAGTCCTCCAGGGGTGAGCAGTTCTTC	CASRESSRGEQFF
TRBV6-1	.	TRBJ2-7	.	TGTGCCAGCAGTGACCAGGGCTACAATTACGAGCAGTACTTC	CASSDQGYNYEQYF
TRBV28	few	TRBJ1-1	.	TGTGCCAGCAGTTGGCGTGGCTCTGAAGCTTTCTTT	CASSWRGSEAFF
TRBV4-2	.	TRBJ2-1	.	TGTGCCAGCAGCCCCAGGGGACCCTACAATGAGCAGTTCTTC	CASSPRGPYNEQFF
TRBV7-2	.	TRBJ2-1	.	TGTGCCAGCAGCCCCCGGGACTCCCGATACAATGAGCAGTTCTTC	CASSPRDSRYNEQFF
TRBV19	.	TRBJ2-7	.	TGTGCCAGTAGTATATCGGGGCAGTCTGGCGAGCAGTACTTC	CASSISGQSGEQYF
TRBV3-1/TRBV3-2	once	TRBJ1-5	.	TGTGCCAGCAGCCAAGTTTCCTCTGGGGCCCAGCATTTT	CASSQVSSGAQHF
TRBV19	.	TRBJ1-5	.	TGTGCCAGTAGTATTAAGCGGCCGTCTGGGAATCAGCCCCAGCATTTT	CASSIKRPSGNQPQHF
TRBV5-6	.	TRBJ2-7	TRBD1	TGTGCCAGCAGCATCCGGGACAGAGAGTTTCACGAGCAGTACTTC	CASSIRDREFHEQYF